The 9 T cell receptor beta chains presented below share a single source sample, sequenced in a study of shared clonotypes between healthy human individuals. Profiled with immunoSEQ multiplex PCR; TCRdb holds only in-frame clones, not every one. The sample holds 850,000 to 1,200,000 clones, approximately 68% seen once. The sample taken for sequencing was memory CD4+ T cells sorted from blood. The sample's subset: CD45RA-negative fraction. Receptor source: a man aged 18 to 35 in good health.

V and J are TRBV6-5 and TRBJ2-6; D unclear. Germline lookup yields CDR1 MNHEY and CDR2 SVGAGI. The germline V and J ends were trimmed by 0 bases and 4 bases, with 10 bases remaining between them. The CDR3 has 16 residues. CDR3 bases: TGTGCCAGCAGTTACTCGGGTTTAGCCGGGGCCAACGTCCTGACTTTC. It specifies CASSYSGLAGANVLTF.

In the case of this clone: The identical CDR3 is also encoded by other nucleotide sequences in the sample. This rearrangement joins TRBV30 to TRBJ1-1, with D perhaps matching TRBD1 (6 bases). V lost 2 bases and J lost 1, with 8 bases in between. CDR1 is GTSNPN and CDR2 is SVGIG in the germline V gene (reference sequence). This CDR3 has 13 amino acids. The CDR3 spells CAWSRGGNTEAFF. For the CDR3, the DNA is TGTGCCTGGAGTAGGGGGGGGAACACTGAAGCTTTCTTT.

This clone appeared a single time. This chain connects TRBV5-8 to TRBJ2-1, with D maybe TRBD2 (6 bases). The V end lost 7 bases, the J end lost 0 bases, and 11 bases lay between the germline ends. CDR1 and CDR2 from the germline V gene are SGHTS and YDEGEE. There are 14 residues in the CDR3. As DNA, the CDR3 is TGTGCCAGCTGGGACTCCTACTCCTACAATGAGCAGTTCTTC. Its protein product is CASWDSYSYNEQFF.

This clone showed up just once. The chain has TRBV10-2 and TRBJ2-3; D unresolved. V was shortened by 6 bases and J by 6 bases, with 13 bases between the two germline ends. The CDR3 is 13 residues long. Germline V gene sequence: CDR1 WSHSY, CDR2 SAAADI. The CDR3 DNA is TGCGCCAGCAGCGGGCAGAAAAGGGATACGCAGTATTTT. Its protein product is CASSGQKRDTQYF.

V and J are TRBV5-4 and TRBJ2-5; 8 bases are shared with TRBD2. The CDR3 runs to 15 residues. Germline trimming cut 1 base from V and 6 bases from J; bases unmatched to any gene: 8. Germline V gives CDR1 SGHNT, CDR2 YYREEE (reference sequence). CDR3 DNA sequence: TGTGCCAGCAGCTTGAGTACTAGCGGTCACAAGACCCAGTACTTC. The encoded protein is CASSLSTSGHKTQYF.

The chain is built from TRBV21-1 and TRBJ2-5; no DNA check was done on the table's D call, TRBD1. TRBV21-1 is marked as a pseudogene. The CDR3 is made up of 12 amino acids. The CDR3 spells CASLGDRETQYF. CDR3 DNA: TGTGCCAGCCTAGGGGACAGGGAGACCCAGTACTTC.

The rearrangement links TRBV11-2 to TRBJ1-2; D is ambiguous. Trimming pared 5 bases from V and 4 bases from J, leaving 11 bases between. This CDR3 is 13 amino acids long. The V gene's germline CDR1 is SGHAT and CDR2 FQNNGV. The CDR3 region is CASSADGFYGYTF. The CDR3 region has the DNA TGTGCCAGCAGCGCCGACGGGTTCTATGGCTACACCTTC.

This clone was seen a handful of times. The sample contains more than one DNA sequence encoding this CDR3. This chain links TRBV20-1 with TRBJ2-5; D gene unclear. The length of the CDR3 is 11 residues. Trimming took off 1 base at V and 4 bases at J, with 4 bases between the two ends. Germline CDR1 DFQATT, CDR2 SNEGSKA (reference sequence). In DNA, the CDR3 is TGCAGTGCTAGAGGGGGAGAGACCCAGTACTTC. Translating it yields CSARGGETQYF.

The chain joins TRBV7-6 to TRBJ2-7; the D call may be TRBD1 or TRBD2 (5 bases each). Trimming stripped 5 bases from V and 2 bases from J, with 16 bases between. This CDR3 is built from 15 residues. The V gene's germline CDR1 is SGHVS and CDR2 FNYEAQ. The CDR3 DNA reads TGTGCCAGCAGCCTTAGGGATCAGGGACCCTACGAGCAGTACTTC. It encodes CASSLRDQGPYEQYF.